The T cell receptor beta chain under discussion was sequenced for a study of vaccination effects on CD4 cells after COVID-19. Turning to the study itself: For each well, 1.5 million to 2 million PBMC were cultured with 8.5 to 10 IU/ml IL-2 and about 9.9 ug/ml peptides.

As to this clone: Its specificity is not known.

Method: immunoSEQ multiplex PCR; TCRdb's copy keeps in-frame clones and lacks some. The sample holds tens of thousands of clones, 65% to 70% seen once. The CDR3 has 13 residues. Germline lookup yields CDR1 SNHLY and CDR2 FYNNEI. V lost 2 bases and J 4 bases, leaving 9 bases between the germline ends. Culturing for 10 days preceded CD4+ T cell isolation. A half-volume exchange with IL-2 medium occurred on days 3 and 7. Broader study findings: Convalescent patients were scarce in the study, and it lacked early post-infection timepoints. Clonal contraction was marked in infection- and vaccine-induced clones late after vaccination.

The receptor comes from a human donor who received a COVID-19 vaccine. This specimen was CD4+ T cells from PBMCs cultured without peptide, taken before COVID-19 vaccination. The chain has TRBV2 and TRBJ2-7; D gene uncertain. The CDR3 DNA sequence: TGTGCCAGCAGTGAACCCTTTGAGTACGAGCAGTACTTC. Translation: CASSEPFEYEQYF.